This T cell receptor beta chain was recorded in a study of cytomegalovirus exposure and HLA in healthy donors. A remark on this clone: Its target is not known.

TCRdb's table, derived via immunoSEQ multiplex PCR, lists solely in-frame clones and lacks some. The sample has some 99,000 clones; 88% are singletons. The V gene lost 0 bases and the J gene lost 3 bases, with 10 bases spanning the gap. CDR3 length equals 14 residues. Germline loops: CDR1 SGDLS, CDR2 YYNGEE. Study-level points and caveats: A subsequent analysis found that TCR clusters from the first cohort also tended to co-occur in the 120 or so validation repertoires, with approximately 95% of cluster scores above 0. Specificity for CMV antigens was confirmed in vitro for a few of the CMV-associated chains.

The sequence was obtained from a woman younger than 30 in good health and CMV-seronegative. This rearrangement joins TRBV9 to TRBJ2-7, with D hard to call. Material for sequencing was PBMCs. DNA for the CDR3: TGTGCCAGCAGCGTAGCCTTCGGTAACTACGAGCAGTACTTC. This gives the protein CASSVAFGNYEQYF. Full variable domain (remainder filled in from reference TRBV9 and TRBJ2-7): DSGVTQTPKHLITATGQRVTLRCSPRSGDLSVYWYQQSLDQGLQFLIQYYNGEERAKGNILERFSAQQFPDLHSELNLSSLELGDSALYFCASSVAFGNYEQYFGPGTRLTVT.